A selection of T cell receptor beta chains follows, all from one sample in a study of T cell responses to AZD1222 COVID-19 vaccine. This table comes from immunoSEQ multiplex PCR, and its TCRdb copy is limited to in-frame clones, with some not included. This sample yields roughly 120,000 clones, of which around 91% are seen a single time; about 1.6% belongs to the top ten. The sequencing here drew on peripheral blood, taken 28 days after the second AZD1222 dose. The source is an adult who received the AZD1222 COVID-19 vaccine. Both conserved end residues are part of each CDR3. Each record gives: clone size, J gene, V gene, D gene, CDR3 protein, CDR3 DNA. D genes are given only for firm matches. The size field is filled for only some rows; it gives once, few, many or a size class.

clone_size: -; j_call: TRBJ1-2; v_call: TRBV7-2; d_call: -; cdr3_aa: CASSLEQSWYGYTF; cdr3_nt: TGTGCCAGCAGCTTAGAACAGTCTTGGTATGGCTACACCTTC
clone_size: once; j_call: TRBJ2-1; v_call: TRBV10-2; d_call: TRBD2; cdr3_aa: CASIYGSSGNNEQFF; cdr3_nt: TGCGCCAGCATCTATGGGTCTAGCGGGAACAATGAGCAGTTCTTC
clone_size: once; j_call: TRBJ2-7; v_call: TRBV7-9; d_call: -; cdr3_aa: CASSPTLDTFYEQYF; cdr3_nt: TGTGCCAGCAGCCCAACCTTGGACACATTCTACGAGCAGTACTTC
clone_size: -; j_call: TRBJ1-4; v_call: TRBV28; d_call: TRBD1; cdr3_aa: CASSQTGGGEKLFF; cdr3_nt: TGTGCCAGCAGTCAGACAGGGGGAGGAGAAAAACTGTTTTTT
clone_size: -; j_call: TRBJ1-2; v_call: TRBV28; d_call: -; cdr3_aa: CASSSTGEGARRGYTF; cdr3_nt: TGTGCCAGCAGTTCTACTGGGGAAGGGGCACGGAGGGGCTACACCTTC
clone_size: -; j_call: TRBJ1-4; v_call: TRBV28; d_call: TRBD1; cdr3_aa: CASSFMAPGQIFQTNEKLFF; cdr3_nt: TGTGCCAGCAGTTTTATGGCCCCGGGACAGATTTTCCAAACTAATGAAAAACTGTTTTTT
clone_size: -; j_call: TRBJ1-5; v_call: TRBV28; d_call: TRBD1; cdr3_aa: CASSSGTGIVYVQPQHF; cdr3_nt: TGTGCCAGCAGCTCCGGGACAGGGATAGTGTACGTTCAGCCCCAGCATTTT
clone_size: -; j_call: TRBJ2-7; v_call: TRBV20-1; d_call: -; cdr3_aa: CSAWGDYEQYF; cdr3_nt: TGCAGTGCTTGGGGGGACTACGAGCAGTACTTC
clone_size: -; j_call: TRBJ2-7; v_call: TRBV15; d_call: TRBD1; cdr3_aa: CATSREGGNEQYF; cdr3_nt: TGTGCCACCAGCAGAGAAGGGGGCAACGAGCAGTACTTC
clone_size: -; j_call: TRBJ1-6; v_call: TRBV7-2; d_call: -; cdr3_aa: CASSKQGNSPLHF; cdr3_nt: TGTGCCAGCAGCAAACAGGGTAATTCACCCCTCCACTTT
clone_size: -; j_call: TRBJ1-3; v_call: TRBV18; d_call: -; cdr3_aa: CASSTGSLFPFSGNTIYF; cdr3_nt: TGTGCCAGCTCAACCGGGTCTCTGTTCCCCTTCTCTGGAAACACCATATATTTT
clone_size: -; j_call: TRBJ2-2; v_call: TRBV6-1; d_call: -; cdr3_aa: CASSQISGELFF; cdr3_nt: TGTGCCAGCAGCCAAATTTCCGGGGAGCTGTTTTTT
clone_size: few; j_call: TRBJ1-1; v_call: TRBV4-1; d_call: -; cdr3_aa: CASSQDPQAVIGPTGEAFF; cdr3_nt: TGCGCCAGCAGCCAAGACCCACAGGCCGTGATTGGGCCCACTGGGGAAGCTTTCTTT
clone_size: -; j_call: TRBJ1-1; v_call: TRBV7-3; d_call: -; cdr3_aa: CASSSDINTEAFF; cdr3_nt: TGTGCCAGCAGCAGCGACATTAACACTGAAGCTTTCTTT
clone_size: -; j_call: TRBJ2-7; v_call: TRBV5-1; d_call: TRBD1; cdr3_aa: CASSPRTQGAGEQYF; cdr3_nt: TGCGCCAGCAGCCCACGAACACAGGGGGCGGGGGAGCAGTACTTC
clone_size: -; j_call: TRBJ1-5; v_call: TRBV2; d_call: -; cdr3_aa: CASTGLTSNQPQHF; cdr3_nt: TGTGCCAGCACGGGACTCACTAGCAATCAGCCCCAGCATTTT
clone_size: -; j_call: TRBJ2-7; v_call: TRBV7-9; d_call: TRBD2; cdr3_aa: CASSFPRGTSGEGYEQYF; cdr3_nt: TGTGCCAGCAGCTTCCCTAGGGGGACTAGCGGCGAGGGCTACGAGCAGTACTTC
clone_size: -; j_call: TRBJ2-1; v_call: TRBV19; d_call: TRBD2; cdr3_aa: CASSISPSGLAGGNEQFF; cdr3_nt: TGTGCCAGTAGTATTTCCCCCTCGGGACTAGCGGGAGGCAATGAGCAGTTCTTC
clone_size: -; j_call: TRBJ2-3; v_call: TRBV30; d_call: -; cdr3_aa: CAWSTGSTDTQYF; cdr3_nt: TGTGCCTGGAGTACAGGATCCACAGATACGCAGTATTTT
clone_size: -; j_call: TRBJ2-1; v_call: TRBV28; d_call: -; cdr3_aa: CASSFSPAFANEQFF; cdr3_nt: TGTGCCAGCAGTTTCAGTCCCGCCTTCGCCAATGAGCAGTTCTTC
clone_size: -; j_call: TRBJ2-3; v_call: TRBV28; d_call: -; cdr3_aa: CASTPGQGGRDTQYF; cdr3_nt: TGTGCCAGCACCCCCGGGCAGGGGGGGCGAGATACGCAGTATTTT
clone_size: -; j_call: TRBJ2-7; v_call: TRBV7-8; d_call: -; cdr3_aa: CASSFGGGGSYEQYF; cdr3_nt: TGTGCCAGCAGCTTTGGGGGAGGAGGATCCTACGAGCAGTACTTC
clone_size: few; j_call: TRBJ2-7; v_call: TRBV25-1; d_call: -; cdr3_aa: CASSEYRGASLEDEQYF; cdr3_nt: TGTGCCAGCAGTGAATATCGGGGGGCCTCCTTGGAGGACGAGCAGTACTTC
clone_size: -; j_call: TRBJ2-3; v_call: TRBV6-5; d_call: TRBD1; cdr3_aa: CASRPPGGRGDTQYF; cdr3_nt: TGTGCCAGCAGACCCCCAGGGGGCCGGGGAGATACGCAGTATTTT
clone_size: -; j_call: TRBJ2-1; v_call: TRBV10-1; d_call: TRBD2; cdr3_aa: CASSLGLAGVNEQFF; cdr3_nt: TGCGCCAGCAGCCTCGGACTAGCGGGAGTCAATGAGCAGTTCTTC
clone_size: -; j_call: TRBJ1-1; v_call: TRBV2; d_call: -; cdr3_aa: CASSALRGGTEAFF; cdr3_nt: TGTGCCAGCAGTGCTTTAAGGGGGGGGACTGAAGCTTTCTTT
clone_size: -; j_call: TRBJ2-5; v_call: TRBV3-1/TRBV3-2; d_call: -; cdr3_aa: CASSQVETQYF; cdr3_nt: TGTGCCAGCAGCCAAGTGGAGACCCAGTACTTC
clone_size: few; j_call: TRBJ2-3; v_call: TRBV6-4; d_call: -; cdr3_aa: CASSDSLGSTDTQYF; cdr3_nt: TGTGCCAGCAGTGACTCGTTAGGGAGTACAGATACGCAGTATTTT
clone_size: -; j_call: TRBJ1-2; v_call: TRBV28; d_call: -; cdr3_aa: CASKLTGRYGYTF; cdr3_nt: TGTGCCAGCAAATTAACAGGGAGGTATGGCTACACCTTC
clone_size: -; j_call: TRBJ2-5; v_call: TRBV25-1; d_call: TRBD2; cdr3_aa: CASSISGSGETQYF; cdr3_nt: TGTGCCAGCAGTATTAGCGGGAGTGGAGAGACCCAGTACTTC
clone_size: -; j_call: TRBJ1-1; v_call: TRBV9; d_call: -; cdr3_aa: CASSETYTNTEAFF; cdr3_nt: TGTGCCAGCAGCGAGACATATACGAACACTGAAGCTTTCTTT
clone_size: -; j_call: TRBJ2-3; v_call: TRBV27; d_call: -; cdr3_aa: CASSLGRADTQYF; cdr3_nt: TGTGCCAGCAGTTTAGGGAGAGCAGATACGCAGTATTTT